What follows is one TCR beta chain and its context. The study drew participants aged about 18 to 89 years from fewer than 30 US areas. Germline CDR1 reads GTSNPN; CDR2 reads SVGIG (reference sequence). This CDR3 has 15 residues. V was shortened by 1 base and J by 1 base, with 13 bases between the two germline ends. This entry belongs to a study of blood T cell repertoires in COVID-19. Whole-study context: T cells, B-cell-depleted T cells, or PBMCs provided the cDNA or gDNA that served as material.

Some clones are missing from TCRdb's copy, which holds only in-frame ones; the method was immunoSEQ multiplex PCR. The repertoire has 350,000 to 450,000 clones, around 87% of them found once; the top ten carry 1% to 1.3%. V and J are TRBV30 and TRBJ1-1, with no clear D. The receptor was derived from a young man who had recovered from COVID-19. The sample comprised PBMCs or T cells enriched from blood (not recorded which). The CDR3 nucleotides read TGTGCCTGGAGTGCCAGACTGACGCAGAACACTGAAGCTTTCTTT. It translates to CAWSARLTQNTEAFF. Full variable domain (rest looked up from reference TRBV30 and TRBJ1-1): SQTIHQWPATLVQPVGSPLSLECTVEGTSNPNLYWYRQAAGRGLQLLFYSVGIGQISSEVPQNLSASRPQDRQFILSSKKLLLSDSGFYLCAWSARLTQNTEAFFGQGTRLTVV.